The following is a T cell receptor beta chain sequence with its context. The same CDR3 arises from other DNA sequences in this sample as well. This sample is part of a study of shared clonotypes between healthy human individuals. The V gene end was trimmed by 3 bases and the J gene end by 3 bases; junction bases not matched to a gene: 2. CDR1 and CDR2 from the germline V gene are MDHEN and SYDVKM. The CDR3 length is 13 residues. Sequencing was performed with immunoSEQ multiplex PCR; in TCRdb, only in-frame clones are kept and a portion is missing. The table has about 1.1 million clones, about 80% seen once.

This chain connects TRBV28 to TRBJ2-7; 7 nucleotides align to TRBD2. The sample was memory CD4+ T cells from PBMCs. The subset denotes: CD45RA-negative fraction. This TCR derives from a man aged 18 to 30 in good health. Some clones in this sample may be carry-over from other donors' samples. Here the CDR3 reads CASSLREIYEQYF. The DNA of the CDR3 is TGTGCCAGCAGTTTGCGGGAGATCTACGAGCAGTACTTC.